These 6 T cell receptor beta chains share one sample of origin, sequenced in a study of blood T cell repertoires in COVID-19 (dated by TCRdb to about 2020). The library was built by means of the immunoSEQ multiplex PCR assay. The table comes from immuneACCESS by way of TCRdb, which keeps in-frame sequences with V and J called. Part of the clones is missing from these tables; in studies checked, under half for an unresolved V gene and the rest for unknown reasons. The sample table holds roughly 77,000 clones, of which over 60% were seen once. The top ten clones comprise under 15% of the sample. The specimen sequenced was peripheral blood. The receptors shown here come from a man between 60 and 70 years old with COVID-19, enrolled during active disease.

The CDR3 bases are TGTGCCAGCGGACTTAACACTGAAGCTTTCTTT. Its translation is CASGLNTEAFF. This sequence joins TRBV5-4 and TRBJ1-1; no reliable D call. This CDR3 region has 11 residues. Germline V gene data show CDR1 as SGHNT and CDR2 as YYREEE (reference sequence). Trimming took 7 bases from V and 2 from J, leaving 6 bases between them.

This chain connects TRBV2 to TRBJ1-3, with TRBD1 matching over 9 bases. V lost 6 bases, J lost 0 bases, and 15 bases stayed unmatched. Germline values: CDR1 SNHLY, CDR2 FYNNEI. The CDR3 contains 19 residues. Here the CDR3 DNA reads TGTGCCAGCAGCCCTAGTCCCGGGACAGGGCTCAGCTCTGGAAACACCATATATTTT. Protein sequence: CASSPSPGTGLSSGNTIYF.

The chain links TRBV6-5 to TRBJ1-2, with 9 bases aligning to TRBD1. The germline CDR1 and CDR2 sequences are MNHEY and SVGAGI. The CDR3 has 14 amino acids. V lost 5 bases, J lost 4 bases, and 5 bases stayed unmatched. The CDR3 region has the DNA TGTGCCAGCAGTACAGGGGGCATACCCTATGGCTACACCTTC. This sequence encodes CASSTGGIPYGYTF.

CDR3 in amino acids: CASSYLGGWGNTEAFF. The CDR3 DNA follows: TGTGCCAGCAGTTACCTGGGGGGATGGGGCAACACTGAAGCTTTCTTT. The rearrangement uses TRBV6-5 and TRBJ1-1; tentative D call: TRBD1 (5 bases). Germline V gene data show CDR1 as MNHEY and CDR2 as SVGAGI. This CDR3 is built from 16 residues. The V end was cut by 2 bases, the J end by 2 bases, with 15 bases between.

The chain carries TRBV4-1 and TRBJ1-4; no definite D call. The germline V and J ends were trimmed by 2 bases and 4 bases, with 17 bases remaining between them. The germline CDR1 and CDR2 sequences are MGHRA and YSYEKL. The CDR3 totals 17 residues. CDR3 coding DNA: TGCGCCAGCAGCCAACCCCGGGGAGGAGTTTTTAATGAAAAACTGTTTTTT. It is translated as CASSQPRGGVFNEKLFF.

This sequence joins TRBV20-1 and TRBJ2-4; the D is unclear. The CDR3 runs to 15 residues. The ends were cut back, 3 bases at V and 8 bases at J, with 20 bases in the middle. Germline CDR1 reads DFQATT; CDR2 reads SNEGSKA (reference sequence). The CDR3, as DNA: TGCAGTGCTAGTAAACTGTATACCCCCCTGGACATTCAGTACTTC. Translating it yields CSASKLYTPLDIQYF.